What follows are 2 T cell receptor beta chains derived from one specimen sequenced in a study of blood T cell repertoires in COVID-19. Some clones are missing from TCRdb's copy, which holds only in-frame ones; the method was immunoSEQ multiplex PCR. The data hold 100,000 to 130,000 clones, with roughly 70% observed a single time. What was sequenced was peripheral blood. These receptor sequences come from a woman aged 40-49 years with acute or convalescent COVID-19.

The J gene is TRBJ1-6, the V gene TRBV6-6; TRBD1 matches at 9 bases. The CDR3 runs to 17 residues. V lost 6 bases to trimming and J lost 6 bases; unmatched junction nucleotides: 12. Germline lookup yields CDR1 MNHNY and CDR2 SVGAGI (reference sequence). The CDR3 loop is CASSREGTGTFNSPLHF. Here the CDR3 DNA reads TGTGCCAGCAGCCGAGAGGGGACAGGGACTTTTAATTCACCCCTCCACTTT.

CDR3: CASSARGNEQFF. The CDR3 DNA follows: TGTGCCAGCAGTGCAAGAGGTAATGAGCAGTTCTTC. This chain links TRBV2 with TRBJ2-1; D ambiguous. This CDR3 has 12 residues. Trimming pared 4 bases from V and 7 bases from J, leaving 8 bases between. Germline CDR1 reads SNHLY; CDR2 reads FYNNEI.